A single sample is the source of the 10 T cell receptor beta chains below, sequenced in a study of blood T cell repertoires in COVID-19. The data were produced by immunoSEQ multiplex PCR, yet TCRdb's version contains in-frame clones alone and is incomplete. The data show about 49,000 clones, around 65% seen once. The sequencing sample was made of peripheral blood. The receptors stem from a woman between 70 and 85 years old with acute or convalescent COVID-19.

The V gene is TRBV7-9, the J gene TRBJ1-2, with 10 bases identical to TRBD1. This CDR3 is built from 15 residues. The ends lost 0 bases at V and 8 bases at J; junction bases unmatched: 6. Germline V gene lookup returns CDR1 SEHNR and CDR2 FQNEAQ (reference sequence). The CDR3, as DNA: TGTGCCAGCAGCTTAGCTCAGACAGGGGGCTACGGCTACACCTTC. Translation gives CASSLAQTGGYGYTF.

The V and J genes are TRBV6-5 and TRBJ2-2; the match to TRBD2 covers 7 bases. The V gene's germline CDR1 is MNHEY and CDR2 SVGAGI. Unmatched junction bases numbered 9, after V lost 6 bases and J lost 5 bases. The CDR3 runs to 15 residues. The CDR3 DNA is TGTGCCAGCAGCACCCAGCGAGCGGGGACCGGGGAGCTGTTTTTT. The encoded protein is CASSTQRAGTGELFF.

The genes are TRBV4-1 and TRBJ2-3; no firm D call. Germline assignment: CDR1 MGHRA and CDR2 YSYEKL. This CDR3 has 15 residues. Between the trimmed V and J ends, which lost 2 bases and 0 bases, there was a span of 9 bases. This chain's CDR3 is CASSQRIGSTDTQYF. In DNA form, the CDR3 reads TGCGCCAGCAGCCAAAGAATCGGGAGCACAGATACGCAGTATTTT.

The V and J genes are TRBV28 and TRBJ1-4, with D uncertain. Germline lookup yields CDR1 MDHEN and CDR2 SYDVKM. This CDR3 has 13 amino acids. V was clipped by 7 bases and J by 3 bases, with 9 bases between them. This CDR3 reads CASIGRPNEKLFF. The CDR3 DNA is TGTGCCAGCATTGGGAGGCCTAATGAAAAACTGTTTTTT.

The table lists this clone with a few counts. At one of its ends the junction is not consistent with the germline gene, which may arise from a read error. This chain uses TRBV5-1 with TRBJ2-7; D is possibly TRBD2 (5 bases). The germline gives CDR1 SGHRS, CDR2 YFSETQ. The CDR3 contains 13 residues. The CDR3 DNA sequence: TGCGCCAGCAGATTGGTCGGGACCTACGAGCAGTACTTC. The encoded protein is CASRLVGTYEQYF.

This chain joins TRBV6-5 and TRBJ1-6; 11 bases match TRBD1. Germline CDR1 MNHEY, CDR2 SVGAGI. V shed 7 bases and J 13 bases; nucleotides not matched to a gene: 6. This CDR3 is 13 amino acids long. The CDR3 DNA reads TGTGCCAGCACCGGACAGGGGGCAGGGCCCCTCCACTTT. Translating gives CASTGQGAGPLHF.

The chain employs TRBV4-1 and TRBJ1-5, with TRBD1 identical over 8 bases. Germline loops: CDR1 MGHRA, CDR2 YSYEKL. The CDR3 totals 18 residues. V gave up 4 bases and J gave up 0 bases; unmatched junction bases: 11. CDR3 DNA: TGCGCCAGCAGCCGGCAAGGGACAGGAGTTTATAGCAATCAGCCCCAGCATTTT. Its protein is CASSRQGTGVYSNQPQHF.

This sequence joins TRBV15 and TRBJ2-3; TRBD1 agrees at 7 bases. Trimming cost V 3 bases and J 3 bases; bases outside gene matches: 21. CDR1 and CDR2 from the germline V gene are LNHNV and YYDKDF (reference sequence). This CDR3 has 20 amino acids. CDR3 DNA sequence: TGTGCCACCAGCAGCCCCGTGACAGGGTCTATTGGCCCTTTGACAGATACGCAGTATTTT. This gives the protein CATSSPVTGSIGPLTDTQYF.

The rearrangement joins TRBV12-3 or TRBV12-4 to TRBJ2-3; 8 bases fit TRBD2. The trim removed 6 bases at V and 14 bases at J, leaving 13 bases unmatched. CDR3 size: 13 residues. CDR3: CASRSRTGTRVYF. The CDR3 DNA is TGTGCCAGCAGGAGCCGAACCGGGACTAGAGTGTATTTT.

J is TRBJ2-1 and V is TRBV18; no reliable D call. The CDR3 is made up of 15 amino acids. V lost 5 bases to trimming and J lost 1 base, with 12 bases between them. Germline V gene lookup returns CDR1 KGHSH and CDR2 LQKENI. CDR3: CASSTSYESYNEQFF. For the CDR3, the DNA is TGTGCCAGCTCAACTTCTTACGAGTCCTACAATGAGCAGTTCTTC.